The 8 T cell receptor beta chains below come from one sample, sequenced in a study of blood T cell repertoires in COVID-19. Generated by immunoSEQ multiplex PCR, the TCRdb table keeps only in-frame clones and is missing some. The sample records around 200,000 clones, less than 85% being singletons. Input material: PBMCs or T cells enriched from blood (not recorded which). The receptor set was obtained from a man aged 40-50 years who had recovered from COVID-19.

This clone occurred once. This chain links TRBV13 with TRBJ2-5; D is unresolved. The CDR3 totals 11 residues. V lost 5 bases and J lost 5, with 6 bases in between. In germline, CDR1 is PRHDT, CDR2 FYEKMQ (reference sequence). DNA for the CDR3: TGTGCCAGCAGCGTCGGGGAGACCCAGTACTTC. The encoded protein is CASSVGETQYF.

The chain links TRBV5-1 to TRBJ2-1, with 10 bases fitting TRBD2. V lost 0 bases, J lost 0 bases, and 6 bases stayed unmatched. The length of the CDR3 is 18 residues. Germline lookup yields CDR1 SGHRS and CDR2 YFSETQ. The CDR3 nucleotides are TGCGCCAGCAGCTTGGTGGGTAGCGGGAGGAGCTCCTACAATGAGCAGTTCTTC. Translation: CASSLVGSGRSSYNEQFF.

The chain employs TRBV5-4 and TRBJ1-1; 8 positions match TRBD1. V dropped 1 base and J dropped 1; count of bases not matched to a gene: 9. This CDR3 spans 17 amino acids. The V gene's germline CDR1 is SGHNT and CDR2 YYREEE (reference sequence). The CDR3 sequence: CASSLYVGTGKNTEAFF. For the CDR3, the DNA is TGTGCCAGCAGCTTGTATGTCGGGACAGGAAAGAACACTGAAGCTTTCTTT. Combining the CDR3 with reference TRBV5-4 and TRBJ1-1 gives the whole variable domain ETGVTQSPTHLIKTRGQQVTLRCSSQSGHNTVSWYQQALGQGPQFIFQYYREEENGRGNFPPRFSGLQFPNYSSELNVNALELDDSALYLCASSLYVGTGKNTEAFFGQGTRLTVV.

V and J are TRBV7-6 and TRBJ2-1; D unresolved. Per germline, CDR1 SGHVS and CDR2 FNYEAQ. The V end lost 7 bases, the J end lost 0 bases, and 7 bases lay between the germline ends. This CDR3 comprises 13 residues. CDR3 sequence: CASTLSSYNEQFF. The CDR3 nucleotides read TGTGCCAGCACCCTAAGCTCCTACAATGAGCAGTTCTTC.

This sequence joins TRBV7-6 and TRBJ1-1; D is perhaps TRBD1 (5 bases). Germline loops: CDR1 SGHVS, CDR2 FNYEAQ. This CDR3 is built from 14 residues. V was pared by 5 bases and J by 4 bases, with 14 bases between. The CDR3, as DNA: TGTGCCAGCAGCCCGGGGGGACCGGGCACTGAAGCTTTCTTT. Its protein is CASSPGGPGTEAFF.

This clone was seen more than once but under ten times. Other DNA sequences of this sample code for an identical CDR3. The chain carries TRBV19 and TRBJ2-7; possibly TRBD2 for D (6 bases). The CDR3 has 13 amino acids. From germline, CDR1 is LNHDA and CDR2 SQIVND (reference sequence). Between the trimmed V and J ends, which lost 1 base and 2 bases, there was a span of 6 bases. Here the CDR3 DNA reads TGTGCCAGTAGTATAGGGAGGGCCTACGAGCAGTACTTC. Protein product: CASSIGRAYEQYF.

This sequence joins TRBV4-1 and TRBJ2-2, with unresolved D. CDR1 and CDR2 from the germline V gene are MGHRA and YSYEKL. This CDR3 has 15 amino acids. V was cut by 1 base and J by 6 bases, with 12 bases left in between. The CDR3 reads CASSQGPVASGELFF. The DNA of the CDR3 is TGCGCCAGCAGCCAAGGACCAGTAGCCTCCGGGGAGCTGTTTTTT.

The chain employs TRBV11-2 and TRBJ2-1; 7 bases align to TRBD2. This CDR3 has 19 residues. The junction had 18 bases not matched to a gene; V was cut back by 4 bases and J by 3 bases. CDR1 SGHAT and CDR2 FQNNGV come from the germline V gene. The CDR3 loop is CASSSWTRTREKSYNEQFF. The DNA of the CDR3 is TGTGCCAGCAGCTCTTGGACCCGGACTAGGGAAAAAAGCTACAATGAGCAGTTCTTC.